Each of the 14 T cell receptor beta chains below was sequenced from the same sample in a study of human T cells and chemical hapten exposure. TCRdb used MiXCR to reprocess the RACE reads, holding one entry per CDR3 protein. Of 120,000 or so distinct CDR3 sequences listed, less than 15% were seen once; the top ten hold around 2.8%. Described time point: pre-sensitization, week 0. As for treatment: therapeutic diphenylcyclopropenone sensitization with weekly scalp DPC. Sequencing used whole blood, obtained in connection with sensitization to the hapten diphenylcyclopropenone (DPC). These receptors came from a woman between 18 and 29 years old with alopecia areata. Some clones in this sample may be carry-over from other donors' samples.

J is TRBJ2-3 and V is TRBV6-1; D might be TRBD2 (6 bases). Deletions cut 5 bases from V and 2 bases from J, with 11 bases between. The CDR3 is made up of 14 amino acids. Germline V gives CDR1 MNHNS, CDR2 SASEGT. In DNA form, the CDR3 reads TGTGCCAGCAGTCCACTAGCTCCCACAGATACGCAGTATTTT. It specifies CASSPLAPTDTQYF.

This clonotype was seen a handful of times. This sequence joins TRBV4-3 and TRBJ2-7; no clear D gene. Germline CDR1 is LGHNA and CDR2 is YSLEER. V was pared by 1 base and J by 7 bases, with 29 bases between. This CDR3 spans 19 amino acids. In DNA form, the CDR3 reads TGCGCCAGCAGCCAAGGATTCTCATGTTTACCTCTATTAAATAGGGAGCAGTACTTC. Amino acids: CASSQGFSCLPLLNREQYF.

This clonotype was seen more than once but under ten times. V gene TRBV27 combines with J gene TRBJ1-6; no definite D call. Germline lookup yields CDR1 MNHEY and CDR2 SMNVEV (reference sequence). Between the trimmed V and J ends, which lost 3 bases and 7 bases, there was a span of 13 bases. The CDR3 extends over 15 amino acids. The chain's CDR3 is CASSFRAPFNSPLHF. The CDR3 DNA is TGTGCCAGCAGTTTCCGGGCCCCGTTCAATTCACCCCTCCACTTT.

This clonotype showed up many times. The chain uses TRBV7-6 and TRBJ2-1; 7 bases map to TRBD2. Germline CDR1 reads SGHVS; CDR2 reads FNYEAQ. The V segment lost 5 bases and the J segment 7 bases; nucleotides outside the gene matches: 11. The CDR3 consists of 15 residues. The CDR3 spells CASSKLAVRGNEQFF. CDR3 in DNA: TGTGCCAGCAGCAAGCTAGCGGTGCGGGGTAATGAGCAGTTCTTC.

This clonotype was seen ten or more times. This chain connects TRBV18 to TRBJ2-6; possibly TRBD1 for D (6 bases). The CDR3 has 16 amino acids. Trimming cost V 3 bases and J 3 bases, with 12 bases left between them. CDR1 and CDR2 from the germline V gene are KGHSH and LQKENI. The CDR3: CASSPDTGSGANVLTF. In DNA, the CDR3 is TGTGCCAGCTCACCGGACACAGGGAGTGGGGCCAACGTCCTGACTTTC.

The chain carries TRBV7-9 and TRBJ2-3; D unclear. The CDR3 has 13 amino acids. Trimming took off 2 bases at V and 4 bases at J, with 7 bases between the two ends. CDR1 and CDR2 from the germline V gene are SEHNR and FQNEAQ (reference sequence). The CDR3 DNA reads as TGTGCCAGCAGCTTACTCGGTGCAGATACGCAGTATTTT. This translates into CASSLLGADTQYF.

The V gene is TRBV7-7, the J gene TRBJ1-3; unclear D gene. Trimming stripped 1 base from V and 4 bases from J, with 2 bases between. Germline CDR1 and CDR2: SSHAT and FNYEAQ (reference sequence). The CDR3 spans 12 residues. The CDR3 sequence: CASSLEGNTIYF. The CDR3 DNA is TGTGCCAGCAGCTTAGAAGGAAACACCATATATTTT.

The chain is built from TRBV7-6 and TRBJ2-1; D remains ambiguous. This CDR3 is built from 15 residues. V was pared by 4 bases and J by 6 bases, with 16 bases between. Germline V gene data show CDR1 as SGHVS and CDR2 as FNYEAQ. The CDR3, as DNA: TGTGCCAGCAGCTACGAGACGACCCCGGGCAATGAGCAGTTCTTC. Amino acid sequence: CASSYETTPGNEQFF. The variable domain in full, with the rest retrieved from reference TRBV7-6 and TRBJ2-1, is GAGVSQSPRYKVTKRGQDVALRCDPISGHVSLYWYRQALGQGPEFLTYFNYEAQQDKSGLPNDRFSAERPEGSISTLTIQRTEQRDSAMYRCASSYETTPGNEQFFGPGTRLTVL.

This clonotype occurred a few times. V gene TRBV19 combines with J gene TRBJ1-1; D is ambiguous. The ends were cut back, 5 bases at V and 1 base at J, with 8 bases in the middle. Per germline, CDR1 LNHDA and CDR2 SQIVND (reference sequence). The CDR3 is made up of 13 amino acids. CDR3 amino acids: CASSPTRNTEAFF. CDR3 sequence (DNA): TGTGCCAGTAGTCCGACACGGAACACTGAAGCTTTCTTT.

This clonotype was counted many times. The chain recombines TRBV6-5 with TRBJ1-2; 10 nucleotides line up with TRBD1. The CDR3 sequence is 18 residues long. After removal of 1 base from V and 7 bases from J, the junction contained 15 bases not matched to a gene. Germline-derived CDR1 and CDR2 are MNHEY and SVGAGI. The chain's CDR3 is CASSYYLGQGKKIIGYTF. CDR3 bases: TGTGCCAGCAGTTACTACCTGGGACAGGGGAAAAAAATAATTGGCTACACCTTC.

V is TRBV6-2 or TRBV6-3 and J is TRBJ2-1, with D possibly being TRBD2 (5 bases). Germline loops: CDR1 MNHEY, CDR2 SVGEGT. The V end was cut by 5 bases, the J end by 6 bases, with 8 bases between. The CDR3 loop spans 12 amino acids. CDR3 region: CASSKLVNEQFF. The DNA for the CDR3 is TGTGCCAGCAGTAAACTAGTCAATGAGCAGTTCTTC.

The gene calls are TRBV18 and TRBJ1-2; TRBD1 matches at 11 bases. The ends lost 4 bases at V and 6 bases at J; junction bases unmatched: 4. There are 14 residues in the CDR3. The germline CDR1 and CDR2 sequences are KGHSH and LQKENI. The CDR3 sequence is CASSRGTGGDGYTF. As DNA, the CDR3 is TGTGCCAGCTCACGCGGGACAGGGGGAGATGGCTACACCTTC.

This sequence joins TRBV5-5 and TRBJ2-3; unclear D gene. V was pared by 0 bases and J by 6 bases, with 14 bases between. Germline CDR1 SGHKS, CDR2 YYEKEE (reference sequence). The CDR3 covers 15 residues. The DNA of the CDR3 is TGTGCCAGCAGCTTGGATCGGAGCTCCTGGGATACGCAGTATTTT. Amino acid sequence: CASSLDRSSWDTQYF. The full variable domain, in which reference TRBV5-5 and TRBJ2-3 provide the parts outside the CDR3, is DAGVTQSPTHLIKTRGQQVTLRCSPISGHKSVSWYQQVLGQGPQFIFQYYEKEERGRGNFPDRFSARQFPNYSSELNVNALLLGDSALYLCASSLDRSSWDTQYFGPGTRLTVL.

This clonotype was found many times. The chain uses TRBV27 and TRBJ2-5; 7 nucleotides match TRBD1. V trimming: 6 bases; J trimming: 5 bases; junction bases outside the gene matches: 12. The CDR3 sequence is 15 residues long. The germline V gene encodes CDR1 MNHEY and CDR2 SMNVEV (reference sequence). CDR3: CASSAQTGLKETQYF. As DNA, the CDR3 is TGTGCCAGCAGCGCTCAGACAGGGCTTAAGGAGACCCAGTACTTC.